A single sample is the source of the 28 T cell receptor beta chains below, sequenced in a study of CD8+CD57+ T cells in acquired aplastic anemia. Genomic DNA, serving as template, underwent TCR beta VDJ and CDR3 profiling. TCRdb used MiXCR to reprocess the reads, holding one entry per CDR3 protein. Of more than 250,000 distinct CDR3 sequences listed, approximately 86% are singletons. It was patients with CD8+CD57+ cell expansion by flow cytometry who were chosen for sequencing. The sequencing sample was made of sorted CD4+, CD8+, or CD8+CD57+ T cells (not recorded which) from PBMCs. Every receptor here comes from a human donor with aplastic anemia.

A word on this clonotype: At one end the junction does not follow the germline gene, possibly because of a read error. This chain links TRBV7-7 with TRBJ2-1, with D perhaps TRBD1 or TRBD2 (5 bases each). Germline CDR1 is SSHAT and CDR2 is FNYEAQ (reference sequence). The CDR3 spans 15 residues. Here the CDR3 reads CASSLGDGRDEEQFF. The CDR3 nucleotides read TGTGCTAGCAGCTTAGGGGATGGCAGGGACGAGGAGCAGTTCTTC.

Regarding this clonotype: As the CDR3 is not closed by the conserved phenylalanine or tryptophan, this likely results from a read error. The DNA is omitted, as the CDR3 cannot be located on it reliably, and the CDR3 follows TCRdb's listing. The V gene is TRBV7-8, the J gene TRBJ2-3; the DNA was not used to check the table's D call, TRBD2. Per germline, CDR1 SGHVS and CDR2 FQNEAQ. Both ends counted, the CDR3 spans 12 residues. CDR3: CASSLGGGPEKY.

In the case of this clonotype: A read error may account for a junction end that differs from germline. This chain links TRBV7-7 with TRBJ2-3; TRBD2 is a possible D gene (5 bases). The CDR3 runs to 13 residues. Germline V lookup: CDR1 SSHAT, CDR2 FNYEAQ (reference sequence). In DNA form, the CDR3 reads TGTGCTAGCAGCTTATCGGCGAGGGATGAGCAGTTTTTT. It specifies CASSLSARDEQFF.

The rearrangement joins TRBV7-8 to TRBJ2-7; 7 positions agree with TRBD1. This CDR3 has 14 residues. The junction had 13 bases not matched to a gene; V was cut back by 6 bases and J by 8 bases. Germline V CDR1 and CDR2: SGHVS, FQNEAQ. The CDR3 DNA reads TGTGCCAGCAGGTTCACAGGGGAGCCCGATAAGCAGTACTTC. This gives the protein CASRFTGEPDKQYF. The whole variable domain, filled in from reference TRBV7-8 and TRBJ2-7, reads GAGVSQSPRYKVAKRGQDVALRCDPISGHVSLFWYQQALGQGPEFLTYFQNEAQLDKSGLPSDRFFAERPEGSVSTLKIQRTQQEDSAVYLCASRFTGEPDKQYFGPGTRLTVT.

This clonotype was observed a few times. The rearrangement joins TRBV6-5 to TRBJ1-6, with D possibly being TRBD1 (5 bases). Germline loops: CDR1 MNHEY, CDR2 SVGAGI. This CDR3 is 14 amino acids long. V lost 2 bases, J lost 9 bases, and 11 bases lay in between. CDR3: CASSYVQGGSPLHF. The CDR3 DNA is TGTGCCAGCAGTTACGTGCAGGGAGGTTCACCCCTCCACTTT.

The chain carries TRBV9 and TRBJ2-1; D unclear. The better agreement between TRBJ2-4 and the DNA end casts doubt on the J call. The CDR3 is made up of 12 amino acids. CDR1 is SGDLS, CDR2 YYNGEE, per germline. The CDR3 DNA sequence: TGTGCCAGCAGATTTACTGGGAACATTCAGTACTTC. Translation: CASRFTGNIQYF.

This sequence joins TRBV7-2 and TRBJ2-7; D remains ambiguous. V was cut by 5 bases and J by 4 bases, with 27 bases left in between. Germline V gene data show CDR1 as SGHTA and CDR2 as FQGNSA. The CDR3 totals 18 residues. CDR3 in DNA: TGTGCCAGCAGCGCAGGTTCTGGGTCACCCCTCCACTTTTACGAGCAGTACGTC. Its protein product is CASSAGSGSPLHFYEQYV.

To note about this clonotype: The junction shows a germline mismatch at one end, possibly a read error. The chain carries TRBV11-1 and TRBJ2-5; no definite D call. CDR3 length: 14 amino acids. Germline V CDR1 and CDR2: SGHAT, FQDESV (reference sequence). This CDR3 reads CATSLVSTQETQYF. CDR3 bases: TGTGCCACCAGCTTAGTGTCCACCCAAGAGACCCAGTACTTC. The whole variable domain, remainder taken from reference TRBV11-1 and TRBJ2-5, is EAEVAQSPRYKITEKSQAVAFWCDPISGHATLYWYRQILGQGPELLVQFQDESVVDDSQLPKDRFSAERLKGVDSTLKIQPAELGDSAMYLCATSLVSTQETQYFGPGTRLLVL.

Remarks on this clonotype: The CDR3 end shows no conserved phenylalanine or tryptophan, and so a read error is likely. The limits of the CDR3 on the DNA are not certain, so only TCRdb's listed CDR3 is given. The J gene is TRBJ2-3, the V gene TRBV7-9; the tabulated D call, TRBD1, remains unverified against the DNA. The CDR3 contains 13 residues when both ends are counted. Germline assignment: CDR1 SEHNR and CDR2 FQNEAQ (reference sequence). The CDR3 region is CASSSDRNNSHLH.

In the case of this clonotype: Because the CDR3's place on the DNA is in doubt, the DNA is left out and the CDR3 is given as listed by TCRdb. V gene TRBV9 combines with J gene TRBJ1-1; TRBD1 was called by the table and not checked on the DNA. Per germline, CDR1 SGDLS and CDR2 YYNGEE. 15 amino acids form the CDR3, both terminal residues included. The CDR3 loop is CASSPSGDEQFFAFF.

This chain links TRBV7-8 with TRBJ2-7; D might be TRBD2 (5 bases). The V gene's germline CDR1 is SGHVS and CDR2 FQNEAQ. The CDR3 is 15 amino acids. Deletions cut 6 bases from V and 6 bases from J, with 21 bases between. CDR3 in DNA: TGTGCCAGCAGTCTGGTGGGGTCTGAGGGTGCCGAGCAGTACTTC. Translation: CASSLVGSEGAEQYF.

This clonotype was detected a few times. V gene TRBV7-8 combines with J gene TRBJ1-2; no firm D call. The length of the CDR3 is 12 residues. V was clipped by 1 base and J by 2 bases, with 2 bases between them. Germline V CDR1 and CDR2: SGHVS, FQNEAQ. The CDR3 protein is CASSLENYGYTF. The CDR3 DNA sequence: TGTGCCAGCAGCTTAGAAAACTATGGCTACACCTTC.

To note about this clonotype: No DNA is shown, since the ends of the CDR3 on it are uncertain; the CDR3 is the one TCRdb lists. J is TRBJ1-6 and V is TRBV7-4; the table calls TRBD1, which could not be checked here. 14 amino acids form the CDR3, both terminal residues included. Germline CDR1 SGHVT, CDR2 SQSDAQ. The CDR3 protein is CAGSVLGGLAQAPF.

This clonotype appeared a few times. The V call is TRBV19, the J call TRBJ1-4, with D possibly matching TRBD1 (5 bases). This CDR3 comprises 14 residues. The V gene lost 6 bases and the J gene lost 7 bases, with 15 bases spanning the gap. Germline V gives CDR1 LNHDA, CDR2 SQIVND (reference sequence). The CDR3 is CASREQEGAEKLFF. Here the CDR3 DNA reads TGTGCCAGTAGGGAACAGGAAGGGGCTGAAAAACTGTTTTTT.

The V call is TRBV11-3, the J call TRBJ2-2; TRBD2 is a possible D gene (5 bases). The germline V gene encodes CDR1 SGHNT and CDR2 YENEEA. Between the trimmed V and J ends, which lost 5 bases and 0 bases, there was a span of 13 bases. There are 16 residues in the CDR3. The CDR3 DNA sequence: TGTGCCAGCAGCGGCGGGTACGAGCCGAACACCGGGGAGCTGTTTTTT. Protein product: CASSGGYEPNTGELFF.

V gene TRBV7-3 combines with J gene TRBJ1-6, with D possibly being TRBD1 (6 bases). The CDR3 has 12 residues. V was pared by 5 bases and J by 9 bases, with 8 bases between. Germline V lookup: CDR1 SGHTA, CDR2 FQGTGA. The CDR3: CASSVGGSPLHF. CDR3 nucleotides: TGTGCCAGCAGCGTAGGGGGTTCACCCCTCCACTTT.

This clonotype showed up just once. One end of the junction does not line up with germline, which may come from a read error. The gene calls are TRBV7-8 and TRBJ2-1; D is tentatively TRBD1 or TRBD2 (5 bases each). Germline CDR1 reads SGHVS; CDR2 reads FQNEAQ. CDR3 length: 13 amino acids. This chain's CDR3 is CASSDGGNHEALF. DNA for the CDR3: TGTGCCAGCAGTGATGGGGGAAACCATGAAGCCCTCTTC.

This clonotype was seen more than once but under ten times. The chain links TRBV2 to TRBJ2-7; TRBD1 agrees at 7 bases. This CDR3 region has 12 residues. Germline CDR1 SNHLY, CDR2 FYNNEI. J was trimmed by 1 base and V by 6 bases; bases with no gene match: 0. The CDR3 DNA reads TGTGCCAGCAGGACAGGGTCCTACGAGCAGTACTTC. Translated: CASRTGSYEQYF.

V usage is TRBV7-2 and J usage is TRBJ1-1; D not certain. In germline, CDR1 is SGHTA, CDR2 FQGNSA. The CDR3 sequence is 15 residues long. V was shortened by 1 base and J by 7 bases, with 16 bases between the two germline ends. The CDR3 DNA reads TGTGCCAGCAGCTTAGATCTGGCCGGGAACCTTGAAGCTTTCTTT. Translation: CASSLDLAGNLEAFF.

CDR3 sequence: CASSVEAGTNTVQFF. The CDR3 DNA sequence: TGTGCCAGCAGCGTAGAAGCGGGTACCAACACTGTGCAGTTCTTC. The chain is built from TRBV2 and TRBJ2-1, with a tentative D call TRBD2 (6 bases). The CDR3 totals 15 residues. CDR1 and CDR2 from the germline V gene are SNHLY and FYNNEI. Trimming shortened V by 6 bases and J by 12 bases, and 24 bases separated the two germline ends.

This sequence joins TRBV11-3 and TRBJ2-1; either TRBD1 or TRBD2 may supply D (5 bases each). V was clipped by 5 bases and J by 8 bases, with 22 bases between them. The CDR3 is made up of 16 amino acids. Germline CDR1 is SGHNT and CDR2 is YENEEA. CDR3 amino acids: CASSGQSTWGSDEQFF. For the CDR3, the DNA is TGTGCCAGCAGCGGTCAAAGCACCTGGGGGAGCGATGAGCAGTTCTTC.

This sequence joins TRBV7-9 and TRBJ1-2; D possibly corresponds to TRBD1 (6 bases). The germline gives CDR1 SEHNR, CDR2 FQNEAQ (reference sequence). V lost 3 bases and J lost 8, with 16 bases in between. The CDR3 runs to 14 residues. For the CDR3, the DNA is TGTGCCAGCAGCTTTCAAAGCAGCGGGGGCGGCTACACCTTC. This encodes CASSFQSSGGGYTF.

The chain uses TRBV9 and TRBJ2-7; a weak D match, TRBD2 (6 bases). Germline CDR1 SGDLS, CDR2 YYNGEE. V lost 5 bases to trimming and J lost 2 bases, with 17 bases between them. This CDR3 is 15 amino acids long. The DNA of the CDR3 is TGTGCCAGCAGTTTATCCAAGGGACTCACCTACGAGCAGTACTTC. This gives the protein CASSLSKGLTYEQYF.

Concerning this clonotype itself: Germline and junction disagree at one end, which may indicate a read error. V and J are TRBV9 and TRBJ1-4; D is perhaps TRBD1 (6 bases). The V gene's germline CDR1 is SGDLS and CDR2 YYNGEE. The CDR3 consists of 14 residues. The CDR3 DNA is TGTGCCAGCAGTGGTGAAGCGGGGGACACCGGGGTGCTTTTT. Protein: CASSGEAGDTGVLF. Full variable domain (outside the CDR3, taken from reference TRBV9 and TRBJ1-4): DSGVTQTPKHLITATGQRVTLRCSPRSGDLSVYWYQQSLDQGLQFLIQYYNGEERAKGNILERFSAQQFPDLHSELNLSSLELGDSALYFCASSGEAGDTGVLFGSGTQLSVL.

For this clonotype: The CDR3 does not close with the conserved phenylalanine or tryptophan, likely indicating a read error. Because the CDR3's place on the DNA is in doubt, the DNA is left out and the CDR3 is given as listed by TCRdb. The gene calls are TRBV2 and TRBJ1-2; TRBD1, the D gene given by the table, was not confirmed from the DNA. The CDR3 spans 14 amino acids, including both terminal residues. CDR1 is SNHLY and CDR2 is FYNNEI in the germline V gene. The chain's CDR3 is CASSLVFTLSSYTC.

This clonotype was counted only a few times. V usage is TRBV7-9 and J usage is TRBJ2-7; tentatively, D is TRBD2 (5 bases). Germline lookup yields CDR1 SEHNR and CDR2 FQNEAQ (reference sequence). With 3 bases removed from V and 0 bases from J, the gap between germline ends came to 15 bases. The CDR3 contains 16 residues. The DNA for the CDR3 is TGTGCCAGCAGCTTTCGGACGGGAAAAAGCTCCTACGAGCAGTACTTC. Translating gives CASSFRTGKSSYEQYF.

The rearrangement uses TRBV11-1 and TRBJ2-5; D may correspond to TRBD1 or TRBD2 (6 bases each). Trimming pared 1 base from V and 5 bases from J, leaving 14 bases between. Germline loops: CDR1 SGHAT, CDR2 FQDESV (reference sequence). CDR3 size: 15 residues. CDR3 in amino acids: CASSLGSGAGETQYF. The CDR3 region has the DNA TGTGCCAGCAGCTTAGGATCGGGGGCCGGGGAGACCCAGTACTTC.

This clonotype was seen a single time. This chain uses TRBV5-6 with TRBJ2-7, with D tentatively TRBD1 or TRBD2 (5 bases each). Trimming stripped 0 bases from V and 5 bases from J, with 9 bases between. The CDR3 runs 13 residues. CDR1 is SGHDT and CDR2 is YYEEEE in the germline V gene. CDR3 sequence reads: CASSLARDDEQYF. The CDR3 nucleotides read TGTGCCAGCAGCTTGGCGAGGGACGACGAGCAGTACTTC.